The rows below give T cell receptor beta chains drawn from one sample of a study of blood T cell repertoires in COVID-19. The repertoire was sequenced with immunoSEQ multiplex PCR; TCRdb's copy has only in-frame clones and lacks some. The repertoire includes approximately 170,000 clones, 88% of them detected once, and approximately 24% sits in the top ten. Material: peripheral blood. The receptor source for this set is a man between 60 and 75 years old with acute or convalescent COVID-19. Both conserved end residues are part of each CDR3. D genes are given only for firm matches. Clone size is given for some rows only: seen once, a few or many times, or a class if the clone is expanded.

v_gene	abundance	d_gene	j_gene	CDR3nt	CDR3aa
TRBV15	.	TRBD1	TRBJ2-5	TGTGCCACCAGCAGATCGACAGGGGAGACCCAGTACTTC	CATSRSTGETQYF
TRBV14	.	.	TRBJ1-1	TGTGCCAGCAGCCAAGCGAGAGGGCCTAACACTGAAGCTTTCTTT	CASSQARGPNTEAFF
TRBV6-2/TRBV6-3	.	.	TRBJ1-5	TGTGCCAGCAGTTTGGCCCCATGGCGGCAGCCCCAGCATTTT	CASSLAPWRQPQHF
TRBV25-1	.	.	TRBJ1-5	TGTGCCAGCAGTGAATCAGGAATACGCAATCAGCCCCAGCATTTT	CASSESGIRNQPQHF
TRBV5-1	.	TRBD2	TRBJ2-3	TGCGCCAGCAGCTTGGGGCGGGAGGAGACGCAGTATTTT	CASSLGREETQYF
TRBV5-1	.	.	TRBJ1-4	TGCGCCAGCAGCTTGTCTGGGACACCCAGAGAGAATGAAAAACTGTTTTTT	CASSLSGTPRENEKLFF
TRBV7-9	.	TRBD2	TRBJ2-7	TGTGCCACCGCGCGCGGGACGGGAGGGAATGAGCAGTACTTC	CATARGTGGNEQYF
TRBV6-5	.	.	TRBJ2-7	TGTGCCAGCAGTCTTCAGGGGATGGGGGCCGAGCAGTACTTC	CASSLQGMGAEQYF
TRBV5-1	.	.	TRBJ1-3	TGCGCCAGCAGCTTTTCTTTGCCGGGGGGAATAAACACCATATATTTT	CASSFSLPGGINTIYF
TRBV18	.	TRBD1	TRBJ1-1	TGTGCCAGCTCATCCGGACAGGGCCCCACTGAAGCTTTCTTT	CASSSGQGPTEAFF
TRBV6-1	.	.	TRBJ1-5	TGTGCCAGCAGTGAAGTTCGGGGGGCGAGGGAAAATCAGCCCCAGCATTTT	CASSEVRGARENQPQHF
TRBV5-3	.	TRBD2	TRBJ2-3	TGTGCCAGAAGCCGCCTTGGACTAGCGGACTCAGATACGCAGTATTTT	CARSRLGLADSDTQYF
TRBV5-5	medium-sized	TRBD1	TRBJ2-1	TGTGCCAGCAGTCAAGACAGGGGGCAAGGTGAGCAGTTCTTC	CASSQDRGQGEQFF
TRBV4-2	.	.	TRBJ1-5	TGTGCCAGCAGCCAAGTGGAGGCTAGCAATCAGCCCCAGCATTTT	CASSQVEASNQPQHF
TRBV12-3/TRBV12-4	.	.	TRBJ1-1	TGTGCCAGCAGTTTGAGCACTGAAGCTTTCTTT	CASSLSTEAFF
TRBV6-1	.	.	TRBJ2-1	TGTGCCAGCAGTGAAACGCCCCGGGGTGAGCAGTTCTTC	CASSETPRGEQFF